This TCR beta chain was retrieved from a study of blood T cell repertoires in COVID-19. Study details: T cells, B-cell-depleted T cells, or PBMCs provided the cDNA or gDNA that served as material.

Authors' data handling: It was from reference gene primer amplification that nucleated cell counts were estimated. Sequencing was performed with immunoSEQ multiplex PCR; in TCRdb, only in-frame clones are kept and a portion is missing. Clone size and the V and J calls come from that table; the DNA yielded D and trimming. The sample shows 200,000 to 250,000 clones, around four fifths of them seen only once. CDR3 length: 11 residues. Germline-derived CDR1 and CDR2 are MNHEY and SVGEGT. Trimming left V 5 bases short and J 5 bases short, with 6 bases between. This TCR was sampled from a woman between 55 and 75 years old who had recovered from COVID-19. Material for sequencing was peripheral blood. The genes are TRBV6-2 or TRBV6-3 and TRBJ1-2; D is unclear. CDR3 in amino acids: CASSTEYGYTF. The CDR3 DNA is TGTGCCAGCAGTACAGAATATGGCTACACCTTC.